A single sample gave rise to the 17 T cell receptor beta chains below, sequenced in a study of T-cell memory formation after mild COVID-19. TCRdb re-derived calls from the 5' RACE reads in MiXCR, one entry per CDR3 protein. The sample includes about 150,000 distinct CDR3 sequences, roughly 15% of them seen just once. Specimen: PBMCs or a T cell subset sorted from them (not recorded which). These receptors all come from an adult woman who had mild COVID-19 (a few samples of this study predate the infection). Cell type and time point are not known.

This clonotype was found a few times. The V call is TRBV5-5, the J call TRBJ1-5; D uncertain. V lost 3 bases, J lost 0 bases, and 16 bases lay in between. CDR3 length equals 17 residues. Per germline, CDR1 SGHKS and CDR2 YYEKEE (reference sequence). This chain's CDR3 is CASSSPVDFFSNQPQHF. The CDR3, as DNA: TGTGCCAGCAGCTCGCCGGTGGACTTTTTTAGCAATCAGCCCCAGCATTTT. Filled out from reference TRBV5-5 and TRBJ1-5, the complete variable domain reads DAGVTQSPTHLIKTRGQQVTLRCSPISGHKSVSWYQQVLGQGPQFIFQYYEKEERGRGNFPDRFSARQFPNYSSELNVNALLLGDSALYLCASSSPVDFFSNQPQHFGDGTRLSIL.

This clonotype came up a few times. This chain joins TRBV7-2 and TRBJ2-3; a possible D gene is TRBD1 (6 bases). The germline gives CDR1 SGHTA, CDR2 FQGNSA. V was pared by 4 bases and J by 1 base, with 12 bases between. CDR3 length equals 15 residues. CDR3 nucleotide sequence: TGTGCCAGCAGCTCATATACAGGGCGCACAGATACGCAGTATTTT. This sequence encodes CASSSYTGRTDTQYF.

This clonotype was observed at least ten times. V and J are TRBV7-9 and TRBJ2-3; 13 bases map to TRBD2. Germline V gene data show CDR1 as SEHNR and CDR2 as FQNEAQ (reference sequence). The CDR3 runs 16 residues. Losses at the gene ends were 5 bases for V and 6 bases for J; bases not matched to a gene: 8. The CDR3 coding sequence is TGTGCCAGCAGCAAAGGGACTAGCGGGATTTCGGATACGCAGTATTTT. It specifies CASSKGTSGISDTQYF. The full variable domain, its missing parts supplied by reference TRBV7-9 and TRBJ2-3, is DTGVSQNPRHKITKRGQNVTFRCDPISEHNRLYWYRQTLGQGPEFLTYFQNEAQLEKSRLLSDRFSAERPKGSFSTLEIQRTEQGDSAMYLCASSKGTSGISDTQYFGPGTRLTVL.

This clonotype was seen repeatedly, ten times or more. The chain employs TRBV7-2 and TRBJ2-7, with unresolved D. CDR3 length equals 15 residues. Germline assignment: CDR1 SGHTA and CDR2 FQGNSA. Trimming cost V 1 base and J 5 bases, with 15 bases left between them. For the CDR3, the DNA is TGTGCCAGCAGCTTAGGGCCAAGCTCCCCCCACGAGCAGTACTTC. Amino acid sequence: CASSLGPSSPHEQYF. The variable domain in full, completed from reference TRBV7-2 and TRBJ2-7, reads GAGVSQSPSNKVTEKGKDVELRCDPISGHTALYWYRQSLGQGLEFLIYFQGNSAPDKSGLPSDRFSAERTGGSVSTLTIQRTQQEDSAVYLCASSLGPSSPHEQYFGPGTRLTVT.

The sample holds one count of this clonotype. CDR3 loop: CASSAQLNTEAFF. The CDR3, as DNA: TGTGCCAGCAGCGCCCAGCTGAACACTGAAGCTTTCTTT. The chain uses TRBV9 and TRBJ1-1; D gene ambiguous. With 3 bases removed from V and 0 bases from J, the gap between germline ends came to 6 bases. The germline CDR1 and CDR2 sequences are SGDLS and YYNGEE. The CDR3 loop spans 13 amino acids.

The table lists this clonotype with many counts. Germline is not matched at one junction end, which may reflect a read error. The chain recombines TRBV20-1 with TRBJ2-1; D is perhaps TRBD1 or TRBD2 (5 bases each). Germline CDR1 and CDR2: DFQATT and SNEGSKA (reference sequence). The CDR3 is made up of 14 amino acids. The CDR3 spells CSARRGVSFNEQFF. The CDR3 DNA sequence: TGCAGTGCTAGAAGAGGGGTATCCTTCAATGAGCAGTTCTTC.

This clonotype was seen only a few times. The chain has TRBV5-1 and TRBJ1-1; 8 nucleotides line up with TRBD1. The CDR3 sequence is 13 residues long. CDR1 is SGHRS, CDR2 YFSETQ, per germline. Trimming cost V 4 bases and J 7 bases; bases outside gene matches: 6. The CDR3 DNA sequence: TGCGCCAGCAGCCCCAGGGGGCTTGGTGAAGCTTTCTTT. Translating it yields CASSPRGLGEAFF.

In this sample, this clonotype turned up once. The chain combines TRBV9 with TRBJ2-7, with 10 nucleotides matching TRBD2. With 4 bases clipped from V and 0 bases from J, the junction kept 13 bases outside the gene matches. Germline CDR1 is SGDLS and CDR2 is YYNGEE. CDR3 size: 18 residues. CDR3 nucleotides: TGTGCCAGCAGCCCCCTGGTAGCGGGAGGCCTACCCTCCTACGAGCAGTACTTC. Its translation is CASSPLVAGGLPSYEQYF. Complete variable domain (other parts from reference TRBV9 and TRBJ2-7): DSGVTQTPKHLITATGQRVTLRCSPRSGDLSVYWYQQSLDQGLQFLIQYYNGEERAKGNILERFSAQQFPDLHSELNLSSLELGDSALYFCASSPLVAGGLPSYEQYFGPGTRLTVT.

The rearrangement links TRBV6-4 to TRBJ1-1; TRBD1 might be the D (6 bases). Trimming took 8 bases from V and 3 from J, leaving 13 bases between them. Germline values: CDR1 MRHNA, CDR2 SNTAGT. The CDR3 totals 13 residues. The CDR3: CASSTGRDTEAFF. The CDR3 nucleotides read TGTGCCAGCTCAACAGGGCGGGACACTGAAGCTTTCTTT.

This clonotype turned up a few times. This sequence joins TRBV20-1 and TRBJ2-1; TRBD2 aligns across 11 bases. Per the germline V gene, CDR1 is DFQATT and CDR2 is SNEGSKA (reference sequence). V shed 6 bases and J 5 bases; nucleotides not matched to a gene: 15. CDR3 length: 17 residues. In nucleotides, the CDR3 is TGCAGTGCGCTATGGTTTAGCGGGAGGGGGGGCCACAATGAGCAGTTCTTC. Translated: CSALWFSGRGGHNEQFF.

The chain uses TRBV7-7 and TRBJ2-2, with TRBD1 identical over 9 bases. V trimming: 5 bases; J trimming: 7 bases; junction bases outside the gene matches: 5. From germline, CDR1 is SSHAT and CDR2 FNYEAQ (reference sequence). This CDR3 has 14 residues. The CDR3: CASSPDRGGGELFF. For the CDR3, the DNA is TGTGCCAGCAGCCCGGACAGGGGAGGCGGGGAGCTGTTTTTT.

The V gene is TRBV12-3 or TRBV12-4, the J gene TRBJ2-1, with TRBD1 matching over 9 bases. V trimming: 5 bases; J trimming: 7 bases; junction bases outside the gene matches: 6. The CDR3 sequence is 14 residues long. CDR3 region: CASSPSDRGNEQFF. The CDR3 DNA reads TGTGCCAGCAGTCCATCGGACAGGGGTAATGAGCAGTTCTTC.

V usage is TRBV6-5 and J usage is TRBJ2-5; D uncertain. The CDR3 spans 15 residues. Germline V gives CDR1 MNHEY, CDR2 SVGAGI. The V end lost 6 bases, the J end lost 4 bases, and 18 bases lay between the germline ends. CDR3 bases: TGTGCCAGCAGAACCGATTCGAGGTCCGGAGAGACCCAGTACTTC. The encoded protein is CASRTDSRSGETQYF.

This sequence joins TRBV29-1 and TRBJ1-1; D is perhaps TRBD1 (5 bases). Per the germline V gene, CDR1 is SQVTM and CDR2 is ANQGSEA. V was pared by 3 bases and J by 6 bases, with 29 bases between. The CDR3 is 18 residues long. The CDR3 DNA reads as TGCAGCGTTGACGGTGGGACGAGAGGGTGGATTAGTAGCCCTGAAGCTTTCTTT. Translated: CSVDGGTRGWISSPEAFF.

This clonotype appeared a few times. The rearrangement links TRBV19 to TRBJ2-1; weak D call: TRBD2 (5 bases). V shed 10 bases and J shed 7 bases, with 20 bases lying between them. The CDR3 is 14 amino acids. CDR1 is LNHDA and CDR2 is SQIVND in the germline V gene (reference sequence). For the CDR3, the DNA is TGTGCCACTCGGGGAGAAGCGTCTCGGAATGAGCAGTTCTTC. This translates into CATRGEASRNEQFF.

This clonotype came up a few times. The chain has TRBV7-2 and TRBJ2-7; a possible D gene is TRBD1 (5 bases). Germline values: CDR1 SGHTA, CDR2 FQGNSA. Trimming took 5 bases from V and 6 from J, leaving 20 bases between them. CDR3 length: 15 amino acids. The CDR3 nucleotides read TGTGCCAGCAGCCAACTACCCGGGTGGGGCTCCGAGCAGTACTTC. It specifies CASSQLPGWGSEQYF. Looking up the rest from reference TRBV7-2 and TRBJ2-7 gives the full variable domain: GAGVSQSPSNKVTEKGKDVELRCDPISGHTALYWYRQSLGQGLEFLIYFQGNSAPDKSGLPSDRFSAERTGGSVSTLTIQRTQQEDSAVYLCASSQLPGWGSEQYFGPGTRLTVT.

V and J are TRBV5-6 and TRBJ2-7; 7 positions agree with TRBD2. Trimming cost V 1 base and J 1 base; bases outside gene matches: 5. CDR1 is SGHDT and CDR2 is YYEEEE in the germline V gene. The CDR3 runs 15 residues. As DNA, the CDR3 is TGTGCCAGCAGCTTGAGAGGGGAGGGGTCCTACGAGCAGTACTTC. This translates into CASSLRGEGSYEQYF.